The T cell receptor beta chain under discussion was sequenced for a study of T cell responses to AZD1222 COVID-19 vaccine. V gave up 3 bases and J gave up 4 bases, with 9 bases separating them. The CDR3 totals 13 residues. In germline, CDR1 is SGHTA, CDR2 FQGNSA. Sequencing used immunoSEQ multiplex PCR; TCRdb keeps in-frame clones, though not all of them. The table lists about 72,000 clones, approximately 90% of them singletons. This chain connects TRBV7-2 to TRBJ1-1, with D perhaps TRBD1 (5 bases). The sample in question was peripheral blood, obtained 28 days after the second AZD1222 dose. This receptor was taken from an adult who received the AZD1222 COVID-19 vaccine. The CDR3 region is CASSFQGTTEAFF. In DNA, the CDR3 is TGTGCCAGCAGCTTCCAGGGTACCACTGAAGCTTTCTTT.